This TCR beta chain was sequenced for a study of T cells in Graves' hyperthyroidism and ophthalmopathy. The TCR beta CDR3 regions underwent amplification using RNA transcripts as the source. The primer set for the first-round RT-PCR of the TCR CDR3 was HTBI. Via MiXCR, TCRdb re-called the multiplex PCR reads, giving one row per CDR3 protein. The table records hundreds of thousands of distinct CDR3 sequences, roughly 40% of them present only once. Many counts were recorded for this clonotype. The germline V and J ends were trimmed by 2 bases and 8 bases, with 12 bases remaining between them. Germline V gives CDR1 SQVTM, CDR2 ANQGSEA. The CDR3 totals 13 residues.

The receptor was derived from a man between 18 and 35 years old with Graves' hyperthyroidism. The sample taken for sequencing was blood. The gene calls are TRBV29-1 and TRBJ1-4, with D possibly TRBD1 on 5 matching bases. CDR3 loop: CSVEMRGGEKLFF. CDR3 in DNA: TGCAGCGTTGAAATGAGGGGCGGGGAAAAACTGTTTTTT.